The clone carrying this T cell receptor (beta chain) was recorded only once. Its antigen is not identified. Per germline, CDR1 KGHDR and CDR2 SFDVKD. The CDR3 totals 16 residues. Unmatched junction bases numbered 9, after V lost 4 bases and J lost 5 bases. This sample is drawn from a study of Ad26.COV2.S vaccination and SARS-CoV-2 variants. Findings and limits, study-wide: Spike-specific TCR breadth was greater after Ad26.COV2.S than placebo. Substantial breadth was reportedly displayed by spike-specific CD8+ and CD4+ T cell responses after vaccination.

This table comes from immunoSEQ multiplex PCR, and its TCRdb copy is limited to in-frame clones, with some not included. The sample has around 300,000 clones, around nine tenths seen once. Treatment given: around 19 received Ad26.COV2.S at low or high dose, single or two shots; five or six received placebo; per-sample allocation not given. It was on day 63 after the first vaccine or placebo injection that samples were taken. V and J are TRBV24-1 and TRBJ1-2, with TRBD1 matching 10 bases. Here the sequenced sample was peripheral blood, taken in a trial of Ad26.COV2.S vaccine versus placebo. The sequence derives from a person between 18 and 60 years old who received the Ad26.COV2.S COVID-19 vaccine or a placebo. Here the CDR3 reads CATSDAQGQGQYGYTF. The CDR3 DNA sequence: TGTGCCACCAGTGACGCCCAGGGACAGGGGCAATATGGCTACACCTTC.